This is a list of T cell receptor beta chains from one sample in a study of technical replicates of blood from a few donors. TCRdb's table, derived via immunoSEQ multiplex PCR, lists solely in-frame clones and lacks some. The sample gives 60,000 or so clones, more than 95% of which show up once; 0.19% is in the top ten. What was sequenced was T cells isolated from PBMCs. These receptors were collected from a human donor in good health. Each CDR3 is given without its conserved first and last residue.

cdr3_aa: ASSFDQGPYEQY; j_call: TRBJ2-7; v_call: TRBV5-1
cdr3_aa: AWGGSTDTQY; j_call: TRBJ2-3; v_call: TRBV30
cdr3_aa: ASSQEDEQF; j_call: TRBJ2-1; v_call: TRBV9
cdr3_aa: ASSQSGGKATEAF; j_call: TRBJ1-1; v_call: TRBV4-1
cdr3_aa: ASSQQGLGRNEQY; j_call: TRBJ2-7; v_call: TRBV14
cdr3_aa: ASSQSGTGEYEQY; j_call: TRBJ2-7; v_call: TRBV4-1
cdr3_aa: ASSLGQVTGTDTQY; j_call: TRBJ2-3; v_call: TRBV5-1
cdr3_aa: AIRKRDTTYEQY; j_call: TRBJ2-7; v_call: TRBV10-3
cdr3_aa: SVEGGLPGNTIY; j_call: TRBJ1-3; v_call: TRBV29-1
cdr3_aa: ASSHKGGEETQY; j_call: TRBJ2-5; v_call: TRBV28
cdr3_aa: ASSQQGAGRSYEQY; j_call: TRBJ2-7; v_call: TRBV11-1
cdr3_aa: ASSFSIVSGNTEAF; j_call: TRBJ1-1; v_call: TRBV5-4
cdr3_aa: ASSEAAGNYGYT; j_call: TRBJ1-2; v_call: TRBV6-1
cdr3_aa: ATLSGNTGELF; j_call: TRBJ2-2; v_call: TRBV10-1
cdr3_aa: ASRQGMVVYGYT; j_call: TRBJ1-2; v_call: TRBV2
cdr3_aa: ASSVSRGGVETQY; j_call: TRBJ2-5; v_call: TRBV2
cdr3_aa: ASSLSPRQGRGTGELF; j_call: TRBJ2-2; v_call: TRBV28
cdr3_aa: ASSEWGRVFYEQY; j_call: TRBJ2-7; v_call: TRBV2
cdr3_aa: ASRRQGSASDEQF; j_call: TRBJ2-1; v_call: TRBV5-1
cdr3_aa: ASSSAGGPYEQY; j_call: TRBJ2-7; v_call: TRBV5-1
cdr3_aa: ASSQDGQHTDTQY; j_call: TRBJ2-3; v_call: TRBV4-1
cdr3_aa: ASPTGYGYT; j_call: TRBJ1-2; v_call: TRBV2
cdr3_aa: ASSFSGDTEAF; j_call: TRBJ1-1; v_call: TRBV7-3
cdr3_aa: ATSPTRRADYGYT; j_call: TRBJ1-2; v_call: TRBV15
cdr3_aa: ASSLEAGRPHEQY; j_call: TRBJ2-7; v_call: TRBV11-2
cdr3_aa: ASSLTPRTEAF; j_call: TRBJ1-1; v_call: TRBV7-2
cdr3_aa: AWSVTRVGTEAF; j_call: TRBJ1-1; v_call: TRBV30
cdr3_aa: ASSEEGQGVSPLH; j_call: TRBJ1-6; v_call: TRBV2
cdr3_aa: ASSSSGDEQY; j_call: TRBJ2-7; v_call: TRBV5-1
cdr3_aa: ASSQDPGGLGSNYGYT; j_call: TRBJ1-2; v_call: TRBV4-1
cdr3_aa: AWSSRLGNEQF; j_call: TRBJ2-1; v_call: TRBV30
cdr3_aa: ASSQLGAAGANVLT; j_call: TRBJ2-6; v_call: TRBV4-1
cdr3_aa: ASSDGGESNQPQH; j_call: TRBJ1-5; v_call: TRBV6-4
cdr3_aa: ASSLVARELGDTQY; j_call: TRBJ2-3; v_call: TRBV7-6
cdr3_aa: ASSQETGQGEGPLH; j_call: TRBJ1-6; v_call: TRBV4-2
cdr3_aa: ASSEGGLSYNEQF; j_call: TRBJ2-1; v_call: TRBV9